The 7 T cell receptor beta chains below come from one sample, sequenced in a study of shared clonotypes between healthy human individuals (dated by TCRdb to about 2020). The method was the immunoSEQ multiplex PCR assay. TCRdb obtained this table from immuneACCESS and retained in-frame rearrangements with V and J assigned. These tables miss some clones; where compared with another copy, unresolved V genes account for less than half of the shortfall, and the remainder is unexplained. In all, the sample holds over 1.4 million clones, and approximately 97% of those were seen once. Approximately 1% of the sample is held by the ten biggest clonotypes. The material sequenced was naive CD4+ T cells sorted from blood. The intended sense of this specimen's cell subset or site label: CD45RA+ positively selected. All receptors derive from a young man in good health.

Comment on this clone: Other DNA sequences in the same sample also yield this CDR3. The chain has TRBV27 and TRBJ1-3; no definite D call. V dropped 6 bases and J dropped 1 base, with 10 bases sitting between them. The germline V gene has CDR1 MNHEY and CDR2 SMNVEV (reference sequence). The CDR3 is 14 residues long. The CDR3 DNA sequence: TGTGCCAGCAGGCCTACGGGATCTGGAAACACCATATATTTT. Translating gives CASRPTGSGNTIYF.

The V call is TRBV5-4, the J call TRBJ2-3; 7 nucleotides agree with TRBD1. The CDR3 runs 13 residues. CDR1 and CDR2 from the germline V gene are SGHNT and YYREEE (reference sequence). Trimming removed 4 bases from V and 2 bases from J; junction bases left unmatched: 1. Written as DNA, the CDR3 is TGTGCCAGCAGCGACAGGGCCACAGATACGCAGTATTTT. Amino acid sequence: CASSDRATDTQYF. Based on the CDR3 plus reference TRBV5-4 and TRBJ2-3, the full variable domain is ETGVTQSPTHLIKTRGQQVTLRCSSQSGHNTVSWYQQALGQGPQFIFQYYREEENGRGNFPPRFSGLQFPNYSSELNVNALELDDSALYLCASSDRATDTQYFGPGTRLTVL.

The V call is TRBV5-4, the J call TRBJ1-1; possible D gene TRBD1, 5 bases. The V gene lost 2 bases and the J gene lost 6 bases, with 17 bases spanning the gap. This CDR3 region has 15 residues. Germline V gene sequence: CDR1 SGHNT, CDR2 YYREEE (reference sequence). Written as DNA, the CDR3 is TGTGCCAGCAGCTTTCCGGGACTAGGGTACGCTGAAGCTTTCTTT. This translates into CASSFPGLGYAEAFF.

The CDR3 loop reads CASSLNRDSTEAFF. CDR3 in DNA: TGCGCCAGCAGCTTAAATCGGGATTCCACTGAAGCTTTCTTT. The chain uses TRBV5-1 and TRBJ1-1; D is unresolved. The germline gives CDR1 SGHRS, CDR2 YFSETQ. The CDR3 sequence is 14 residues long. Trimming left V 2 bases short and J 4 bases short, with 12 bases between.

The sample holds one count of this clone. V and J are TRBV27 and TRBJ2-7; the match to TRBD1 covers 10 bases. CDR1 is MNHEY and CDR2 is SMNVEV in the germline V gene (reference sequence). V was pared by 3 bases and J by 6 bases, with 8 bases of the junction left unmatched. CDR3 length equals 15 residues. CDR3 in amino acids: CASSFRTGGSREQYF. In nucleotides, the CDR3 is TGTGCCAGCAGTTTTCGGACAGGGGGATCCCGCGAGCAGTACTTC.

This clone was seen only once. Other DNA variants within this sample encode the same CDR3. The gene calls are TRBV5-4 and TRBJ2-7, with no clear D. Germline V CDR1 and CDR2: SGHNT, YYREEE (reference sequence). Between the trimmed V and J ends, which lost 0 bases and 2 bases, there was a span of 12 bases. The CDR3 contains 15 residues. This CDR3 reads CASSLGGDTTYEQYF. CDR3 bases: TGTGCCAGCAGCTTGGGCGGAGATACCACCTACGAGCAGTACTTC.

The chain couples TRBV27 to TRBJ2-1; D gene uncertain. The CDR3 has 13 residues. Per the germline V gene, CDR1 is MNHEY and CDR2 is SMNVEV (reference sequence). Trimming shortened V by 2 bases and J by 5 bases, and 7 bases separated the two germline ends. The CDR3 DNA is TGTGCCAGCAGTTTACGCGCAGACAATGAGCAGTTCTTC. Its protein product is CASSLRADNEQFF.